The entry below gives a single T cell receptor beta chain sequence along with its context. Antigen unknown. Controls came from buffy coats of healthy blood donors. V lost 6 bases and J lost 5, with 11 bases in between. The CDR3 is 13 residues long. Germline-derived CDR1 and CDR2 are MNHEY and SVGAGI. Original processing notes: A productive frequency of 2.59 x 10-5 was the lowest detectable. Generated by immunoSEQ multiplex PCR, the TCRdb table keeps only in-frame clones and is missing some. The DNA was the basis for D and trimming; V, J and clone size are from that table. The sample holds roughly 38,000 clones, around 80% seen once. The data were taken from a study of STAT5B mutations in CD4+ large granular lymphocyte leukemia. General study results and limits: Compared with healthy controls (2/35), patient top clones favored TRBV06 (8/27).

This chain uses TRBV6-5 with TRBJ1-5; D is possibly TRBD1 (5 bases). The specimen sequenced was CD4+ T cells from blood buffy coats. This TCR was sampled from a human donor in good health. The CDR3 sequence: CASSLRGDQPQHF. The CDR3 DNA follows: TGTGCCAGCAGCTTAAGGGGAGATCAGCCCCAGCATTTT.